This T cell receptor (beta chain) derives from a study of shared clonotypes between healthy human individuals (dated by TCRdb to the early 2020s). With regard to the full study: The cohort comprised a couple of women and a few men aged 18 to 49 years. Blood TCR repertoires of about five healthy adults were deeply sequenced to estimate repertoire size and the extent of clonotype sharing between individuals. Leukapheresis yielded between about 0.85 and 9.5 billion PBMCs per donor. For each donor, three plates each were used for CD4 naive and CD4 memory, two plates were used for CD8 naive, and one plate was used for CD8 memory. Different laboratories and diverse techniques were used to prepare libraries and sequence TCR repertoires, to increase sequencing depth and limit assay-specific biases.

In regard to this clone: Its antigen is currently not known. Qualities for individual bases were not recorded, and no much larger clone is one base off. This same CDR3 is encoded by further DNA sequences in the sample.

Overall study results and their limits: When several donors were compared, the shared fraction of clonotypes was about 5.5% for naive CD4, roughly 3.3% for naive CD8, 2.3% for memory CD4, and less than 0.45% for memory CD8. The genetic and exposure-history diversity represented was limited by the small number of donors. Rarefaction of sorted-subset datasets indicated incomplete sequencing despite the large sequencing depth. Pairwise subsampling led to the expectation that sequencing depth would affect the degree of clonotype sharing among donors. Only blood was sampled, and tissue TCR repertoires likely differ from those in blood. Clonotypes shared by all four sorted-subset donors showed higher generation probabilities than non-shared clonotypes. Naive subsets generally had larger estimated clonotype richness than memory subsets.

The CDR3 holds 12 amino acids from the cysteine to the phenylalanine. The only DNA kept is the CDR3, 36 bases in frame from the first base. Deletion took 6 bases off V and 4 bases off J, with a span of 9 bases between the germline ends. Per the germline V gene, MNHEY is the CDR1 and SVGAGI is the CDR2. TCR CDR3 regions were amplified from genomic DNA by multiplex PCR using the deep immunoSEQ assay. Extracted genomic DNA from each cell subset was spread evenly across all wells of several immunoSEQ 96-well plates, with each plate serving as a replicate. For sorted subsets, roughly 200 ng of genomic DNA, equivalent to around 31,000 T cell genomes, went into each replicate PCR. Purified libraries were measured with a Qubit 3.0 fluorometer, size-checked on a Bioanalyzer 2100, and measured again with the KAPA Library Quantification kit. Each immunoSEQ 96-well plate was sequenced on its own single-read 150-cycle Illumina NextSeq 550 flow cell. In the paper's pipeline: The immunoSEQ output contained only junctional sequences without quality scores, so filtering could not match that applied to full-length reads. To assign V/J genes and CDR3, sequences were annotated using PyIR, a Python wrapper for IgBLAST v1.9, with IMGT germline references. Reads with weak V/J assignments (E-value above 1e-6), missing CDR3, stop codons, out-of-frame junctions, or ambiguous translated residues were removed. V3J clonotypes were defined as sequences sharing the same inferred V gene, J gene, and CDR3 amino acid sequence. The percentage overlap between two repertoires was calculated by dividing the number of shared unique clonotypes by the size of the smaller repertoire. RTK rarefaction, the Chao1 estimator, and Recon v2.1 estimates of unobserved clonotypes were used to assess repertoire richness. Generation probabilities for all TCRbeta clonotypes obtained by the gDNA method from a handful of donors were computed using OLGA. TCRdb provides this immuneACCESS table in a form limited to in-frame rearrangements. Some clones are lacking; in checked studies, under half of them reflect an unresolved V gene, and why the rest are absent is not known. The DNA gave D and trimming, while V, J and clone size come from that table. Recorded for this sample are 2,500,000 or so clones; 90% to 95% of them occurred a single time. About 0.34% of the sample lies in the top ten.

Donors were healthy HIV-negative adults with no recently reported acute infections or vaccinations. Every donor was a Caucasian adult residing in Nashville, Tennessee, USA. Magnetic negative selection was used to enrich CD4+ T cells, after which naive cells were positively selected on CD45RA and the negative fraction became the memory subset. Blood was collected by leukapheresis, and PBMCs were isolated by Ficoll-Histopaque density gradient centrifugation and then cryopreserved in liquid nitrogen vapor phase. Analytical flow cytometry was used to check the purity and quantity of each magnetically sorted T cell population. From each sorted fraction, genomic DNA was isolated and quantified by UV absorbance on a Nanodrop 2000c.

This receptor was obtained from a man aged 18 to 30 in good health. Some clones in this sample may be carry-over from other donors' samples. The sample was naive CD4+ T cells from PBMCs. This specimen's cell subset or site label, per the study, means: CD45RA+ positively selected. Rearrangement joined TRBV6-5 to TRBJ2-5; the best D guess is TRBD2, with 5 bases matching. The CDR3 has the sequence CASSPRGETQYF. The bases read TGTGCCAGCAGCCCTCGGGGAGAGACCCAGTACTTC.